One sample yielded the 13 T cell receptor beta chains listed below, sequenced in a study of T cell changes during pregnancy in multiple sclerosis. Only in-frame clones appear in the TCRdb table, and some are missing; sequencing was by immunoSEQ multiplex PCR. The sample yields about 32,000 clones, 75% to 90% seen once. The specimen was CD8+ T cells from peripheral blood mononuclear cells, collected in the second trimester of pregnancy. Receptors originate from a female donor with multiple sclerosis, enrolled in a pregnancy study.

CDR3 loop: CATRWGSGGAREQFF. The CDR3 DNA sequence: TGTGCCACCAGGTGGGGCAGCGGGGGGGCTCGGGAGCAGTTCTTC. The chain is built from TRBV19 and TRBJ2-1; 10 nucleotides align to TRBD2. With V trimmed by 10 bases and J by 10 bases, 16 bases remained unmatched. Germline values: CDR1 LNHDA, CDR2 SQIVND (reference sequence). This CDR3 is 15 amino acids long.

The CDR3 nucleotides read TGTGCCAGCAGCCTCAACAGGGGGCTTGGGGAGACCCAGTACTTC. Amino acid sequence: CASSLNRGLGETQYF. This chain joins TRBV7-9 and TRBJ2-5, with 9 bases aligning to TRBD1. CDR3 length equals 15 residues. CDR1 is SEHNR and CDR2 is FQNEAQ in the germline V gene (reference sequence). V lost 5 bases, J lost 5 bases, and 9 bases stayed unmatched.

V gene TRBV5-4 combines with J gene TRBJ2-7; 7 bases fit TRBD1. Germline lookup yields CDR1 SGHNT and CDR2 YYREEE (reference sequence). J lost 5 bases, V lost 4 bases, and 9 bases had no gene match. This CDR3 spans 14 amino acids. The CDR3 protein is CASSLRTGDDEQYF. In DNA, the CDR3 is TGTGCCAGCAGCCTGAGGACAGGAGACGACGAGCAGTACTTC.

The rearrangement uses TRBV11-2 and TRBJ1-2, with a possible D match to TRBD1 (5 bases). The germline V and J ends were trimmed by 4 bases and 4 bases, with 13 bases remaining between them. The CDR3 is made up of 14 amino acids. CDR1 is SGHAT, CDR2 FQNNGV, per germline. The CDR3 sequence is CASSSAGRSYGYTF. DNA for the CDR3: TGTGCCAGCAGCTCCGCGGGACGGAGCTATGGCTACACCTTC.

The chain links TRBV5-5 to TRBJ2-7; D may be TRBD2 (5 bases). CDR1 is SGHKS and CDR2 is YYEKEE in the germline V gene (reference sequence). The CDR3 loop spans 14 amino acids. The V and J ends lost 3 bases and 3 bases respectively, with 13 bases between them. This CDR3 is CASSSGERLYEQYF. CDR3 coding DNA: TGTGCCAGCAGCTCCGGGGAGCGGCTCTACGAGCAGTACTTC.

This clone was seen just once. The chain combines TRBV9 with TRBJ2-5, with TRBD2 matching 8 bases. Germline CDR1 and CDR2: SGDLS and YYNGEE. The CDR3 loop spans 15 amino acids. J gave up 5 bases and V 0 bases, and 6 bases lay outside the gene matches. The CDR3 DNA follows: TGTGCCAGCAGCGTAGATCCTAGCGGGCAGGAGACCCAGTACTTC. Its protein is CASSVDPSGQETQYF.

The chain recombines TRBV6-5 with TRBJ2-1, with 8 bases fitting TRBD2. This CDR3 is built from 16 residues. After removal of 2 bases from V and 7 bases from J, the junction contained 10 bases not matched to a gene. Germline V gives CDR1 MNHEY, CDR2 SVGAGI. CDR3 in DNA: TGTGCCAGCAGTTACGAAGGCGGGAGGTTCGGGAATGAGCAGTTCTTC. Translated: CASSYEGGRFGNEQFF.

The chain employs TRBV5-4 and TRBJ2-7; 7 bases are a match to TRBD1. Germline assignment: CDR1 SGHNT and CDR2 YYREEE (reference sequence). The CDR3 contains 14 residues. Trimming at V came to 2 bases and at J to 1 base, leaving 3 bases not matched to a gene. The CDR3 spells CASSLGRGSYEQYF. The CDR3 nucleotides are TGTGCCAGCAGCTTAGGCAGGGGGTCCTACGAGCAGTACTTC.

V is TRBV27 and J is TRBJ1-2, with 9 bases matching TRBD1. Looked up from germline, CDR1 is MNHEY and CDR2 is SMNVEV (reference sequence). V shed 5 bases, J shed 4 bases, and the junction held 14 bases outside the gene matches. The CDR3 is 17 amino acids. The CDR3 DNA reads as TGTGCCAGCAGTGCGGGGGGACAGGGCCTATATAGCTATGGCTACACCTTC. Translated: CASSAGGQGLYSYGYTF.

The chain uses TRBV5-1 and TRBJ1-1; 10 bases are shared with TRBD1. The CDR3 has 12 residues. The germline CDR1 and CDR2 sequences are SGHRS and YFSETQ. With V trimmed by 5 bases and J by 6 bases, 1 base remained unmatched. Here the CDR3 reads CASRTGGAEAFF. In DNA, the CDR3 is TGCGCCAGCAGGACAGGGGGCGCTGAAGCTTTCTTT. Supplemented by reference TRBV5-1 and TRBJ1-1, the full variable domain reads KAGVTQTPRYLIKTRGQQVTLSCSPISGHRSVSWYQQTPGQGLQFLFEYFSETQRNKGNFPGRFSGRQFSNSRSEMNVSTLELGDSALYLCASRTGGAEAFFGQGTRLTVV.

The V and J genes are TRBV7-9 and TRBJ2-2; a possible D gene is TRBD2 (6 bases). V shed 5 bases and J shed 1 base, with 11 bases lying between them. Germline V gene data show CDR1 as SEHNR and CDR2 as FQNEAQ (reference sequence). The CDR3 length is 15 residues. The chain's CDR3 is CASSTTGGNTGELFF. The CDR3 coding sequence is TGTGCCAGCAGCACAACCGGGGGGAACACCGGGGAGCTGTTTTTT.

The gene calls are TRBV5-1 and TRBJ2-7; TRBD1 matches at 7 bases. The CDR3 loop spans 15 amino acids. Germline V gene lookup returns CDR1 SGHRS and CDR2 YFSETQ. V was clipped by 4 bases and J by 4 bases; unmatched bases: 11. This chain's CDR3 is CASSIRQGGFYEQYF. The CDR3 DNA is TGCGCCAGCAGCATCAGACAGGGCGGGTTTTACGAGCAGTACTTC.

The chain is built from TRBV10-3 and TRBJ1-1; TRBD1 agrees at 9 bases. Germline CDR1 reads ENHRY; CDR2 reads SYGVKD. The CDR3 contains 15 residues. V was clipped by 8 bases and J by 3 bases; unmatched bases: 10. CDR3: CAIRNTGGPHTEAFF. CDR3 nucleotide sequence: TGTGCCATCCGTAATACAGGGGGCCCTCACACTGAAGCTTTCTTT.